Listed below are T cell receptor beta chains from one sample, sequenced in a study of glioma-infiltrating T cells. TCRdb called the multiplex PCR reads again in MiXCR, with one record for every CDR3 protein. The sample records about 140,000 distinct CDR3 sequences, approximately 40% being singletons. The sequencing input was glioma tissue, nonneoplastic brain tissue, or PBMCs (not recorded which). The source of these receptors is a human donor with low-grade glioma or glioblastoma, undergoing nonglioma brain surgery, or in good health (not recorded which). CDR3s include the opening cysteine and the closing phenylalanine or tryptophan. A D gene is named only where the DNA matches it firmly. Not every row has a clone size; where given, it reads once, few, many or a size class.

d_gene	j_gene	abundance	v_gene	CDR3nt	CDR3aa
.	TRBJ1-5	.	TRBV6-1	TGTGCCAGCAGTGAAGCGATGACAGGCTTTCAGCCCCAGCATTTT	CASSEAMTGFQPQHF
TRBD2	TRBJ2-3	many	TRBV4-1	TGCGCCAGCAGCCAAACCCCACTAGCGGGACGGGCAGATACGCAGTATTTT	CASSQTPLAGRADTQYF
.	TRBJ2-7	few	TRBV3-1	TGTGCCAGCAGTATCACAGGTCGTCGGCAGTACTTC	CASSITGRRQYF
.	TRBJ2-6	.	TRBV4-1	TGCGCCAGCAGCCGCGGACAGTCTGGGGCCAACGTCCTGGCTTTC	CASSRGQSGANVLAF
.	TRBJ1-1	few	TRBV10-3	TGTGCCATCGGTCCCGGCGACACTGAAGCTTTCTTT	CAIGPGDTEAFF
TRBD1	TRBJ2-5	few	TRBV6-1	TGTGCCAGCAGTCCGGGACAGGCAGCCTTGTACCAAGAGACCCAGTACTTC	CASSPGQAALYQETQYF
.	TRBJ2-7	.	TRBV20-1	TGCAGTGCTAACAGGGTTTTGAATGCCTACGAGCAGTACTTC	CSANRVLNAYEQYF
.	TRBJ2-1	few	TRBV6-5	TGTGCCAGCAGTTTGACCAACTACAATGAGCAGTTCTTC	CASSLTNYNEQFF
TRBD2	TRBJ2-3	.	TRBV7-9	TGTGCCAGCAGCCTAGGACTAGCCTTTAGCACAGATACGCAGTATTTT	CASSLGLAFSTDTQYF
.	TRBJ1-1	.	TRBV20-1	TGCAGTCCAACAACCGAAGCGGGGGCTTTCTTT	CSPTTEAGAFF
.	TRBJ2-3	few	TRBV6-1	TGTGCCAGCAGACGGTTAGATACGCAGTATTTT	CASRRLDTQYF
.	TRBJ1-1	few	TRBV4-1	TGCGCCAGCAGCCAAGATGCCGGGGTTTTCACTGAGGCTTTCTTT	CASSQDAGVFTEAFF
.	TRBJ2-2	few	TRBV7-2	TGTGCCAGCGGGACTCCGAACACCGGGGAGCTGTTTTTT	CASGTPNTGELFF
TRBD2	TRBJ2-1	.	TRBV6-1	TGTGCCAGCAGCACCACTAGCGGAGGCGGTAATGAGCAGTTCTTC	CASSTTSGGGNEQFF
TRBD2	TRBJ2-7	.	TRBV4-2	TGTGCCAGCAAGCCAGCGGGGGCCATCTACGAGCAGTACTTC	CASKPAGAIYEQYF
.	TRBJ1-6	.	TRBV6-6	TGTGCCAGCAGTTACGGCACAGGGACAAATTCACCCCTCCACTTT	CASSYGTGTNSPLHF
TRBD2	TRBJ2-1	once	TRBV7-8	TGTGCCAGCAGCCCTAGCGGGCAAATCTACAATGAGCAGTTCTTC	CASSPSGQIYNEQFF
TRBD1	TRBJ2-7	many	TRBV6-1	TGTGCCAGCAGTAACCCGGGACAGGGGGGCTACGAGCAGTACTTC	CASSNPGQGGYEQYF
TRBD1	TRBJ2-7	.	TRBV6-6	TGTGTCAGCAGTTACTCAGGGACAGGGGTCTACGAGCAGTACTTC	CVSSYSGTGVYEQYF
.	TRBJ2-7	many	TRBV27	TGTGCCAGCAGGAGCAACTACGAGCAGTACTTC	CASRSNYEQYF
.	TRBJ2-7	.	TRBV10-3	TGTGCCATCAGTGAGCTCTCCTACGAGCAGTACTTC	CAISELSYEQYF
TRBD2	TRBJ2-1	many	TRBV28	TGTGCCAGCTTTCCTAGCGGGAATTACAATGAGCAGTTCTTC	CASFPSGNYNEQFF
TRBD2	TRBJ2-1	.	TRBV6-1	TGTGCCAGCGGCTCCGCTAGCGGTTACAATGAGCAGTTCTTC	CASGSASGYNEQFF
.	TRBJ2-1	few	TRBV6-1	TGTGCCAGCGCCCGGGGGGCTTCCTACAATGAGCAGTTCTTC	CASARGASYNEQFF
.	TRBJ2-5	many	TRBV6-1	TGTGCCAGCAGAACGGGGATTGAGACCCAGTACTTC	CASRTGIETQYF
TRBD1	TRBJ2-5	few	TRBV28	TGTGCCAGCAGTTATATGCCGGGACAGGAGTTAGAGACCCAGTACTTC	CASSYMPGQELETQYF
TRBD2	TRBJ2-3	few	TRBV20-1	TGCAGTGCTAAAGATCCACTAGCGATTGATACGCAGTATTTT	CSAKDPLAIDTQYF
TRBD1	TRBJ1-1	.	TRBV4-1	TGCGCCAGCAGCCTAGAACTGGGACAGCCGAACACTGAAGCTTTCTTT	CASSLELGQPNTEAFF
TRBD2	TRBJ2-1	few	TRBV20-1	TGCAGTTATATTCCGGGACTAAGCCCGACGGATGAGCAGTTCTTC	CSYIPGLSPTDEQFF
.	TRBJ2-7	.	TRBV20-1	TGCAGTGCACAAGGGGGGGGGATCGTCTCCTACGAGCAGTACTTC	CSAQGGGIVSYEQYF
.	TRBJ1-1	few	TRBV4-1	TGCGCCAGCAGCCAAGTTACGCCCGCTGAAGCTTTCTTT	CASSQVTPAEAFF
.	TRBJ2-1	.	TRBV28	TGTGCCAGCAGTTTAGCGGACTCCATCAACAATGAGCAGTTCTTC	CASSLADSINNEQFF
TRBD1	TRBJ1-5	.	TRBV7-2	TGTGCCAGCAACCCTTTTGGACAGGGGTCATGGAACAATCAGCCCCAGCATTTT	CASNPFGQGSWNNQPQHF
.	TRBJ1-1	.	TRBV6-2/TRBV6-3	TGTGCCAGCTCACCTCTGGGACTGAACACTGAAGCTTTCTTT	CASSPLGLNTEAFF
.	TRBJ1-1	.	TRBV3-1	TGTGCCAGCAGCCAAGAGGGGCTTGGAACTGAAGCTTTCTTT	CASSQEGLGTEAFF
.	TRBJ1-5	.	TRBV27	TGTGCCAGCAGTTTCAGCAGTAGCAATCAGCCCCAGCATTTT	CASSFSSSNQPQHF
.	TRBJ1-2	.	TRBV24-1	TGTGCCACCAGTGATTCCTCGAACTATGGCTACACCTTC	CATSDSSNYGYTF
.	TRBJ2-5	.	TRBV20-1	TGCAGTGCTTTCCAGACTGGTCAAGAGACCCAGTACTTC	CSAFQTGQETQYF
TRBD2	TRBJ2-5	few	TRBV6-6	TGTGCCAGCAGTTACGAGGGTAGCGGGACCCAAGAGACCCAGTACTTC	CASSYEGSGTQETQYF
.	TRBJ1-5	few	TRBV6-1	TGTGCCAGCAGCTCTCTTAAGAGTCAGCCCCAGCATTTT	CASSSLKSQPQHF
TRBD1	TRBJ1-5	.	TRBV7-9	TGTGCCAGCAGCTCGGACAGGGAGGCCAATCAGCCCCAGCATTTT	CASSSDREANQPQHF
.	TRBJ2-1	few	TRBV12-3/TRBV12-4	TGTGCCAGCAGGAGGGGGGGTTACCGCTCCTACAATGAGCAGTTCTTC	CASRRGGYRSYNEQFF
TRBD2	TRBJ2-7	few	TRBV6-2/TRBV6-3	TGTGCCAGCAGTCGGACTAGCGGGGCCTACGAGCAGTACTTC	CASSRTSGAYEQYF
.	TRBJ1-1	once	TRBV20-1	TGCAGTGCTCCCCCCGGGAGGGTGGGCACTGAAGCTTTCTTT	CSAPPGRVGTEAFF
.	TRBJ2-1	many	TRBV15	TGTGCCACCAGCTCCCGGCCGGGACCGGGGCATGAGCAGTTCTTC	CATSSRPGPGHEQFF
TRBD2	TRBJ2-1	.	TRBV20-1	TGCAGTGCTAGAGATCAACTAGCGAATGAGCAGTTCTTC	CSARDQLANEQFF
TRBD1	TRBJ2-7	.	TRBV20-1	TGCAGTGTCCAGCCCTACAGGGGTGAGGACTACGAGCAGTACTTC	CSVQPYRGEDYEQYF
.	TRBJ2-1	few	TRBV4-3	TGCGCCAGCAGCCAGGCCCGGTGGGATGAGCAGTTCTTC	CASSQARWDEQFF
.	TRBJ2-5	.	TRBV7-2	TGTGCCAGCAGCTTAGGTAGCATGACTGACCAAGAGACCCAGTACTTC	CASSLGSMTDQETQYF